The 8 T cell receptor beta chains listed next were all sequenced from one sample in a study of siplizumab effects on memory and regulatory T cells. Produced via immunoSEQ multiplex PCR; TCRdb's table is partial and in-frame only. The top ten hold around 0.73% of the sample, which has 110,000 or so clones, about 91% seen once. The sample consisted of Tregs sorted from blood. Every receptor here comes from a human donor in good health.

This chain connects TRBV30 to TRBJ2-2; TRBD1 might be the D (5 bases). CDR1 is GTSNPN, CDR2 SVGIG, per germline (reference sequence). Trimming took 2 bases from V and 1 from J, leaving 11 bases between them. This CDR3 spans 15 amino acids. Here the CDR3 reads CAWSRRGLNTGELFF. The DNA of the CDR3 is TGTGCCTGGAGTCGTAGGGGCTTGAACACCGGGGAGCTGTTTTTT.

This chain uses TRBV5-1 with TRBJ2-3; 11 nucleotides align to TRBD2. Germline V CDR1 and CDR2: SGHRS, YFSETQ. This CDR3 is 16 amino acids long. V was pared by 0 bases and J by 5 bases, with 5 bases of the junction left unmatched. In nucleotides, the CDR3 is TGCGCCAGCAGCTTGGCACTAGCGGGAGCACAAGATACGCAGTATTTT. Amino acids: CASSLALAGAQDTQYF.

The V call is TRBV14, the J call TRBJ1-4; TRBD1 might be the D (6 bases). CDR1 and CDR2 from the germline V gene are SGHDN and FVKESK. Trimming pared 3 bases from V and 4 bases from J, leaving 9 bases between. This CDR3 region has 14 residues. The CDR3: CASSHQGFNEKLFF. The DNA of the CDR3 is TGTGCCAGCAGCCATCAGGGGTTTAATGAAAAACTGTTTTTT.

This chain joins TRBV2 and TRBJ2-5, with no clear D. This CDR3 comprises 11 residues. Germline loops: CDR1 SNHLY, CDR2 FYNNEI. V lost 7 bases and J lost 4, with 7 bases in between. For the CDR3, the DNA is TGTGCCAGCAATCTCCTAGAGACCCAGTACTTC. Its protein product is CASNLLETQYF.

The chain couples TRBV15 to TRBJ2-7; TRBD2 aligns across 9 bases. The CDR3 length is 16 residues. Germline V gene sequence: CDR1 LNHNV, CDR2 YYDKDF (reference sequence). The junction had 9 bases not matched to a gene; V was cut back by 1 base and J by 5 bases. The CDR3 loop is CATSRAALAGGDEQYF. CDR3 in DNA: TGTGCCACCAGCAGAGCTGCCTTGGCGGGAGGGGACGAGCAGTACTTC.

J is TRBJ2-1 and V is TRBV27, with a possible D match to TRBD1 (5 bases). The CDR3 runs to 14 residues. Deletions cut 5 bases from V and 4 bases from J, with 12 bases between. Germline CDR1 is MNHEY and CDR2 is SMNVEV (reference sequence). The CDR3, as DNA: TGTGCCAGCAGTAGACGACAGAATTACAATGAGCAGTTCTTC. This sequence encodes CASSRRQNYNEQFF.

This rearrangement joins TRBV9 to TRBJ1-3; D is uncertain. CDR1 is SGDLS, CDR2 YYNGEE, per germline. The CDR3 runs 16 residues. V lost 0 bases, J lost 5 bases, and 15 bases lay in between. The CDR3 DNA sequence: TGTGCCAGCAGCGTAGCTACTTCGTGTCTGAGAAACACCATATATTTT. Encoded protein: CASSVATSCLRNTIYF.

The rearrangement links TRBV5-1 to TRBJ1-3; TRBD1 agrees at 7 bases. The CDR3 extends over 15 amino acids. Germline-derived CDR1 and CDR2 are SGHRS and YFSETQ. After removal of 1 base from V and 2 bases from J, the junction contained 3 bases not matched to a gene. The CDR3 sequence is CASSLRQGPGNTIYF. The CDR3, as DNA: TGCGCCAGCAGCTTGAGACAGGGCCCTGGAAACACCATATATTTT.